This TCR beta chain was observed in a study of blood T cell repertoires in COVID-19. Overall study: Collection of acute and convalescent COVID-19 samples took place in the United States, Italy and Spain. T cells, B-cell-depleted T cells, or PBMCs provided the cDNA or gDNA that served as material.

In the source study's methods: Reference gene primer amplification gave nucleated cell count estimates. Profiling relied on immunoSEQ multiplex PCR, and the TCRdb table lists in-frame clones only, not all of them. V and J calls and clone size are copied from that table; D and trimming were computed from the DNA. The sample shows more than 200,000 clones, 65% to 90% of them seen only once. The CDR3 consists of 16 residues. CDR1 and CDR2 from the germline V gene are LNHDA and SQIVND (reference sequence). Trimming took 6 bases from V and 4 from J; bases not matched to a gene: 10. The sample taken for sequencing was peripheral blood. The chain is built from TRBV19 and TRBJ2-1; 9 nucleotides line up with TRBD1. The sequence came from a man between 25 and 39 years old with active or convalescent COVID-19. The CDR3: CASRPEGTGSYNEQFF. The CDR3 DNA sequence: TGTGCCAGTAGGCCGGAGGGGACAGGGAGTTACAATGAGCAGTTCTTC.